The source of this T cell receptor (beta chain) is a study of T cell responses to AZD1222 COVID-19 vaccine. The overall study: Investigators merged groups given second doses at roughly 4 or roughly 12 weeks.

Findings and limits, study-wide: The sample set comprised mostly white British donors with more females, and clonal diversity was possibly underestimated.

Details on this clone: Its antigen is not known.

Repertoires were generated with immunoSEQ multiplex PCR, while TCRdb's copy carries only in-frame clones and drops some. The data contain roughly 120,000 clones, around 92% of them seen just once; the ten biggest clones take up 11% to 15%. V was clipped by 0 bases and J by 6 bases, with 9 bases between them. The CDR3 contains 13 residues. The germline CDR1 and CDR2 sequences are SGHTA and FQGNSA. This TCR derives from an adult in good health. The V call is TRBV7-2, the J call TRBJ2-7; possibly TRBD2 for D (5 bases). The sequencing here drew on peripheral blood, taken on day 0 of AZD1222 vaccination. CDR3 nucleotides: TGTGCCAGCAGCTTAGCGGGAGCTTCCGAGCAGTACTTC. Translating gives CASSLAGASEQYF.